Each of the 29 T cell receptor beta chains below was sequenced from the same sample in a study of blood T cell repertoires in COVID-19. Here immunoSEQ multiplex PCR was the method, and the copy in TCRdb shows in-frame clones only, minus some. The sample holds 150,000 to 200,000 clones; approximately 88% are singletons and the top ten take roughly 9%. Sequencing was done on a sample of PBMCs or T cells enriched from blood (not recorded which). These receptors originate from a woman younger than 30 who had recovered from COVID-19.

The rearrangement links TRBV21-1 to TRBJ1-2; the D call of TRBD1 is as the table states it, not checked on the DNA. TRBV21-1 represents a pseudogene. This CDR3 is 17 amino acids long. The DNA for the CDR3 is TGTGCCAGCAGCAAAGTGGCAGGGCTTTTAATCCACTATGGCTACACCTTC. Translation gives CASSKVAGLLIHYGYTF.

This clone was found once. The chain has TRBV6-5 and TRBJ2-7; 12 bases line up with TRBD2. This CDR3 spans 15 amino acids. Trimming took 5 bases from V and 7 from J; bases not matched to a gene: 9. Germline V gene data show CDR1 as MNHEY and CDR2 as SVGAGI. The CDR3 bases are TGTGCCAGCAGTACCACTAGCGGGGGGTCGGTAGAGCAGTACTTC. Protein product: CASSTTSGGSVEQYF.

CDR3 bases: TGTGCCAGCAGCTTGCGGACTAGCGGGAGAGAAACCGGGGAGCTGTTTTTT. The encoded protein is CASSLRTSGRETGELFF. The gene calls are TRBV9 and TRBJ2-2; 13 bases line up with TRBD2. This CDR3 region has 17 residues. V was pared by 4 bases and J by 5 bases, with 8 bases of the junction left unmatched. Germline V gene data show CDR1 as SGDLS and CDR2 as YYNGEE.

This chain links TRBV5-1 with TRBJ2-3, with D maybe TRBD2 (5 bases). Germline lookup yields CDR1 SGHRS and CDR2 YFSETQ. The length of the CDR3 is 12 residues. CDR3 sequence (DNA): TGCGCTTCAGGAGGTGACACAGATACGCAGTATTTT. Protein product: CASGGDTDTQYF.

This chain uses TRBV4-2 with TRBJ1-5; D unclear. V was cut by 0 bases and J by 4 bases, with 4 bases left in between. Germline lookup yields CDR1 LGHNA and CDR2 YNFKEQ. This CDR3 is 13 amino acids long. The CDR3 is CASSQDENQPQHF. The CDR3 nucleotides read TGTGCCAGCAGCCAAGACGAGAATCAGCCCCAGCATTTT.

This chain links TRBV3-1 (or the pseudogene TRBV3-2) with TRBJ1-1; the match to TRBD1 covers 7 bases. The CDR3 is 12 residues long. The junction had 3 bases not matched to a gene; V was cut back by 1 base and J by 10 bases. Per the germline V gene, CDR1 is LGHDT and CDR2 is YNNKEL (reference sequence). CDR3 amino acids: CASSQGQGGAFF. The CDR3 DNA reads TGTGCCAGCAGCCAAGGACAGGGAGGAGCTTTCTTT.

This clone was recorded a few times. This rearrangement joins TRBV30 to TRBJ2-5; D possibly corresponds to TRBD2 (7 bases). V lost 5 bases and J lost 5, with 12 bases in between. This CDR3 comprises 12 residues. The germline V gene encodes CDR1 GTSNPN and CDR2 SVGIG (reference sequence). This CDR3 is CAWVGGGETQYF. In DNA form, the CDR3 reads TGTGCCTGGGTAGGGGGAGGGGAGACCCAGTACTTC.

The V gene is TRBV7-2, the J gene TRBJ1-3; D may be TRBD1 (6 bases). CDR3 length equals 11 residues. V was pared by 5 bases and J by 11 bases, with 10 bases between. Germline CDR1 and CDR2: SGHTA and FQGNSA. CDR3 loop: CASSQGTPIYF. Here the CDR3 DNA reads TGTGCCAGCAGCCAGGGGACCCCCATATATTTT.

This rearrangement joins TRBV15 to TRBJ2-3; 7 bases are shared with TRBD2. The CDR3 has 15 amino acids. Germline V lookup: CDR1 LNHNV, CDR2 YYDKDF (reference sequence). The V gene end was trimmed by 3 bases and the J gene end by 1 base; junction bases not matched to a gene: 4. CDR3 protein: CATSSPREGTDTQYF. The CDR3 DNA reads as TGTGCCACCAGCAGTCCCCGGGAGGGCACAGATACGCAGTATTTT.

Here the CDR3 reads CASSLGQGYVGYTF. CDR3 bases: TGTGCCAGCAGCTTGGGTCAGGGGTATGTCGGCTACACCTTC. The chain employs TRBV11-2 and TRBJ1-2; possible D gene TRBD1, 6 bases. Germline V gives CDR1 SGHAT, CDR2 FQNNGV. The V and J ends lost 3 bases and 8 bases respectively, with 16 bases between them. This CDR3 is built from 14 residues. Variable domain in full (rest from reference TRBV11-2 and TRBJ1-2): EAGVAQSPRYKIIEKRQSVAFWCNPISGHATLYWYQQILGQGPKLLIQFQNNGVVDDSQLPKDRFSAERLKGVDSTLKIQPAKLEDSAVYLCASSLGQGYVGYTFGSGTRLTVV.

The genes are TRBV19 and TRBJ2-7; the match to TRBD1 covers 7 bases. Germline trimming cut 5 bases from V and 4 bases from J; bases unmatched to any gene: 11. Germline-derived CDR1 and CDR2 are LNHDA and SQIVND (reference sequence). CDR3 size: 15 residues. CDR3 in DNA: TGTGCCAGTAGTCAACCGGGACAGATAGTTTACGAGCAGTACTTC. This gives the protein CASSQPGQIVYEQYF. Looking up the rest from reference TRBV19 and TRBJ2-7 gives the full variable domain: DGGITQSPKYLFRKEGQNVTLSCEQNLNHDAMYWYRQDPGQGLRLIYYSQIVNDFQKGDIAEGYSVSREKKESFPLTVTSAQKNPTAFYLCASSQPGQIVYEQYFGPGTRLTVT.

As regards this clone: This specimen includes other DNA sequences encoding the same CDR3. J is TRBJ2-7 and V is TRBV19; 9 bases line up with TRBD2. Germline V lookup: CDR1 LNHDA, CDR2 SQIVND (reference sequence). V shed 3 bases and J 4 bases; nucleotides not matched to a gene: 4. The CDR3 length is 14 residues. The CDR3 spells CASSISGSGYEQYF. The CDR3 DNA sequence: TGTGCCAGTAGTATTAGCGGGAGCGGGTACGAGCAGTACTTC.

The V gene is TRBV6-1, the J gene TRBJ2-2; a weak D match, TRBD1 (5 bases). Between the trimmed V and J ends, which lost 0 bases and 7 bases, there was a span of 9 bases. Germline V gene data show CDR1 as MNHNS and CDR2 as SASEGT. The CDR3 length is 14 residues. CDR3 nucleotide sequence: TGTGCCAGCAGTGAAGCAGGGGATAGCGGGGAGCTGTTTTTT. It yields the protein CASSEAGDSGELFF.

This clone appeared a single time. The rearrangement uses TRBV7-2 and TRBJ2-2; 12 positions agree with TRBD2. Per germline, CDR1 SGHTA and CDR2 FQGNSA. V lost 5 bases and J lost 9; bases outside the gene matches: 7. The CDR3 spans 15 residues. The CDR3 here is CASSPSSGRARELFF. The CDR3 DNA reads as TGTGCCAGCAGCCCGTCTAGCGGGAGGGCCCGGGAGCTGTTTTTT.

The chain has TRBV20-1 and TRBJ1-2; a weak D match, TRBD1 (5 bases). In germline, CDR1 is DFQATT, CDR2 SNEGSKA (reference sequence). Between the trimmed V and J ends, which lost 3 bases and 0 bases, there was a span of 17 bases. The CDR3 covers 16 residues. The CDR3 spells CSASSLVAGTNYGYTF. CDR3 in DNA: TGCAGTGCTAGTTCATTGGTGGCAGGGACTAACTATGGCTACACCTTC.

This chain connects TRBV5-4 to TRBJ2-2; D perhaps matches TRBD1 (6 bases). Trimming cost V 4 bases and J 8 bases, with 15 bases left between them. The CDR3 totals 14 residues. Per germline, CDR1 SGHNT and CDR2 YYREEE (reference sequence). The CDR3 reads CASSAQGLNGELFF. The CDR3 DNA sequence: TGTGCCAGCAGCGCACAGGGTTTGAATGGGGAGCTGTTTTTT.

The gene calls are TRBV20-1 and TRBJ2-1, with 13 bases lining up with TRBD2. There are 14 residues in the CDR3. Germline V gene lookup returns CDR1 DFQATT and CDR2 SNEGSKA (reference sequence). The V segment lost 3 bases and the J segment 5 bases; nucleotides outside the gene matches: 1. The CDR3 sequence is CSASGLAGDNEQFF. As DNA, the CDR3 is TGCAGTGCTAGTGGACTAGCGGGGGACAATGAGCAGTTCTTC.

The V and J genes are TRBV25-1 and TRBJ1-1; a weak D match, TRBD1 (5 bases). The CDR3 sequence is 14 residues long. V dropped 3 bases and J dropped 1 base, with 9 bases sitting between them. Germline V gene lookup returns CDR1 MGHDK and CDR2 SYGVNS. The CDR3 sequence is CASSDRRGNTEAFF. CDR3 in DNA: TGTGCCAGCAGTGACAGGAGGGGGAACACTGAAGCTTTCTTT.

The V gene is TRBV21-1, the J gene TRBJ1-1; TRBD1 is the table's D call and was not checked against the DNA. TRBV21-1 is labeled a pseudogene. This CDR3 comprises 15 residues. The DNA of the CDR3 is TGTGCCAGCAGCGCCCGGACAGGTCAGAGCACTGAAGCTTTCTTT. It yields the protein CASSARTGQSTEAFF.

The rearrangement joins TRBV11-3 to TRBJ2-1; 7 bases are a match to TRBD1. The germline V gene encodes CDR1 SGHNT and CDR2 YENEEA. V lost 5 bases, J lost 7 bases, and 5 bases stayed unmatched. The CDR3 has 13 amino acids. The CDR3 region has the DNA TGTGCCAGCAGCCTAAGACAGGGAAATGAGCAGTTCTTC. This gives the protein CASSLRQGNEQFF. Full variable domain (missing parts from reference TRBV11-3 and TRBJ2-1): EAGVVQSPRYKIIEKKQPVAFWCNPISGHNTLYWYLQNLGQGPELLIRYENEEAVDDSQLPKDRFSAERLKGVDSTLKIQPAELGDSAVYLCASSLRQGNEQFFGPGTRLTVL.

This rearrangement joins TRBV20-1 to TRBJ1-2; 9 bases align to TRBD1. The CDR3 has 13 amino acids. With 3 bases clipped from V and 6 bases from J, the junction kept 5 bases outside the gene matches. Germline CDR1 is DFQATT and CDR2 is SNEGSKA (reference sequence). The CDR3 DNA reads TGCAGTGCTAGTATAGGACAGGGGCATGGCTACACCTTC. It yields the protein CSASIGQGHGYTF.

The V and J genes are TRBV2 and TRBJ2-2; the D gene is possibly TRBD2 (5 bases). This CDR3 is 14 amino acids long. Germline values: CDR1 SNHLY, CDR2 FYNNEI. Trimming took off 7 bases at V and 5 bases at J, with 14 bases between the two ends. In DNA form, the CDR3 reads TGTGCCAGCACCCTCGGGGTGGTTACCGGGGAGCTGTTTTTT. Translating it yields CASTLGVVTGELFF. The full variable domain, in which reference TRBV2 and TRBJ2-2 provide the parts outside the CDR3, is EPEVTQTPSHQVTQMGQEVILRCVPISNHLYFYWYRQILGQKVEFLVSFYNNEISEKSEIFDDQFSVERPDGSNFTLKIRSTKLEDSAMYFCASTLGVVTGELFFGEGSRLTVL.

The chain uses TRBV24-1 and TRBJ1-5; 7 bases line up with TRBD1. CDR1 is KGHDR and CDR2 is SFDVKD in the germline V gene. The J segment lost 11 bases and the V segment lost 3 bases, leaving 15 bases of the junction unmatched. The CDR3 contains 16 residues. The CDR3 loop reads CATSDPRTGDLQSQHF. The DNA for the CDR3 is TGTGCCACCAGTGATCCGAGGACAGGTGACCTCCAGTCCCAGCATTTT.

In its sample, this clone was seen many times. The V call is TRBV28, the J call TRBJ2-7, with TRBD2 as a possible D gene (5 bases). The CDR3 is 13 residues long. V lost 8 bases, J lost 5 bases, and 16 bases lay in between. Germline V gene lookup returns CDR1 MDHEN and CDR2 SYDVKM. CDR3 sequence reads: CASGLTGYDEQYF. CDR3 in DNA: TGTGCCAGCGGTCTAACGGGGTACGACGAGCAGTACTTC.

V and J are TRBV6-2 or TRBV6-3 and TRBJ2-3, with a possible D match to TRBD1 (6 bases). Germline V gene sequence: CDR1 MNHEY, CDR2 SVGEGT. The CDR3 has 18 amino acids. The V gene lost 6 bases and the J gene lost 2 bases, with 24 bases spanning the gap. The CDR3 sequence is CASSNLPTRGLVTDTQYF. The CDR3, as DNA: TGTGCCAGCAGCAATCTACCGACCAGGGGTTTGGTCACAGATACGCAGTATTTT.

This chain joins TRBV29-1 and TRBJ1-2, with D possibly being TRBD1 (6 bases). V was cut by 4 bases and J by 5 bases, with 11 bases left in between. Germline assignment: CDR1 SQVTM and CDR2 ANQGSEA. This CDR3 spans 12 amino acids. The CDR3 DNA sequence: TGCAGCGTTGTTTCAGGGGAGTATGGCTACACCTTC. It is translated as CSVVSGEYGYTF.

To note about this clone: It is unclear where the CDR3 begins or ends on the DNA, so no DNA is shown, and the CDR3 is as TCRdb lists it. The chain has TRBV7-2 and TRBJ2-2; the D call of TRBD2 is as the table states it, not checked on the DNA. Ends included, the CDR3 has 15 residues. Germline CDR1 is SGHTA and CDR2 is FQGNSA. The CDR3 is CASSSSGLGAGELFF.

The chain uses TRBV19 and TRBJ1-2; TRBD1 matches 8 bases. The CDR3 runs 15 residues. Germline trimming cut 6 bases from V and 0 bases from J; bases unmatched to any gene: 6. CDR1 is LNHDA and CDR2 is SQIVND in the germline V gene (reference sequence). The CDR3 coding sequence is TGTGCCAGTAGGCATCCGGGACAGGCTAACTATGGCTACACCTTC. Its protein product is CASRHPGQANYGYTF.

The V and J genes are TRBV4-1 and TRBJ1-1; D perhaps matches TRBD1 (6 bases). Germline CDR1 reads MGHRA; CDR2 reads YSYEKL. This CDR3 is built from 12 residues. Trimming left V 7 bases short and J 2 bases short, with 8 bases between. The CDR3 region is CASKGENTEAFF. The CDR3 DNA reads TGCGCCAGCAAGGGGGAAAACACTGAAGCTTTCTTT.